Listed here are 22 T cell receptor beta chains from one sample, sequenced in a study of identical twins. MiXCR, run by TCRdb on the 5' RACE reads, gives a single entry per CDR3 protein. The table lists about 530,000 distinct CDR3 sequences, about a fifth of them singletons. In addition, the sample was reused for a study of yellow fever vaccine responses in identical twins.

Sequenced: CD4+ T cells sorted from blood. Receptor source: a woman between 18 and 29 years old in good health.

Only a few counts were recorded for this clonotype. J is TRBJ2-7 and V is TRBV3-1, with D uncertain. CDR1 is LGHDT, CDR2 YNNKEL, per germline (reference sequence). The germline V and J ends were trimmed by 3 bases and 7 bases, with 10 bases remaining between them. This CDR3 has 12 amino acids. CDR3 loop: CASSQTIGEQYF. The CDR3 DNA is TGTGCCAGCAGCCAGACCATAGGGGAGCAGTACTTC.

J is TRBJ1-1 and V is TRBV4-1, with D perhaps matching TRBD1 (6 bases). V was cut by 2 bases and J by 0 bases, with 13 bases left in between. CDR1 and CDR2 (germline): MGHRA, YSYEKL. The CDR3 extends over 16 amino acids. This CDR3 reads CASSQSSGDVNTEAFF. In DNA form, the CDR3 reads TGCGCCAGCAGCCAATCTTCAGGGGATGTGAACACTGAAGCTTTCTTT.

The chain joins TRBV20-1 to TRBJ2-1; tentative D call: TRBD2 (6 bases). V lost 8 bases and J 0 bases, leaving 14 bases between the germline ends. The CDR3 totals 14 residues. CDR1 and CDR2 (germline): DFQATT, SNEGSKA (reference sequence). DNA for the CDR3: TGCAGTTTAGGGCTCGGGAGCTCCTACAATGAGCAGTTCTTC. Its translation is CSLGLGSSYNEQFF.

The chain links TRBV5-1 to TRBJ2-3, with 8 bases fitting TRBD2. Trimming removed 0 bases from V and 2 bases from J; junction bases left unmatched: 5. CDR3 length: 16 amino acids. CDR1 and CDR2 (germline): SGHRS, YFSETQ. In DNA, the CDR3 is TGCGCCAGCAGCTTGGTGGTAGCGGGACCCACAGATACGCAGTATTTT. Its protein product is CASSLVVAGPTDTQYF. Based on the CDR3 plus reference TRBV5-1 and TRBJ2-3, the full variable domain is KAGVTQTPRYLIKTRGQQVTLSCSPISGHRSVSWYQQTPGQGLQFLFEYFSETQRNKGNFPGRFSGRQFSNSRSEMNVSTLELGDSALYLCASSLVVAGPTDTQYFGPGTRLTVL.

The V gene is TRBV14, the J gene TRBJ2-3, with D unresolved. CDR3 size: 12 residues. Trimming took 4 bases from V and 5 from J, leaving 7 bases between them. The germline V gene encodes CDR1 SGHDN and CDR2 FVKESK. CDR3 in DNA: TGTGCCAGCAGCCCCTGGGGAGATACGCAGTATTTT. Amino acid sequence: CASSPWGDTQYF.

The CDR3 bases are TGTGCCAGCCCCATCGCACAGGGTGAGCAGTTCTTC. Its protein product is CASPIAQGEQFF. The V call is TRBV27, the J call TRBJ2-1, with TRBD1 as a possible D gene (6 bases). The CDR3 loop spans 12 amino acids. Germline CDR1 and CDR2: MNHEY and SMNVEV (reference sequence). Trimming took off 8 bases at V and 9 bases at J, with 14 bases between the two ends.

As concerns this clonotype: The junction shows a germline mismatch at one end, possibly a read error. V gene TRBV7-6 combines with J gene TRBJ1-4; 7 bases align to TRBD1. Germline values: CDR1 SGHVS, CDR2 FNYEAQ. The CDR3 loop spans 15 amino acids. This chain's CDR3 is CASSSSTGINENLFF. DNA of the CDR3: TGTGCCAGCAGCTCCTCGACAGGGATAAATGAAAACCTGTTTTTT.

This clonotype was detected a few times. This rearrangement joins TRBV5-1 to TRBJ2-5; a weak D match, TRBD1 (5 bases). The ends were cut back, 4 bases at V and 4 bases at J, with 14 bases in the middle. The CDR3 totals 14 residues. Germline V gene lookup returns CDR1 SGHRS and CDR2 YFSETQ. In DNA form, the CDR3 reads TGCGCCAGCAGCGGGGCGGCCTCATCAGAGACCCAGTACTTC. Translation: CASSGAASSETQYF.

This clonotype was seen more than once but under ten times. The V call is TRBV2, the J call TRBJ1-1; 7 positions agree with TRBD1. CDR1 and CDR2 (germline): SNHLY, FYNNEI. The CDR3 is 14 amino acids. The V and J ends lost 6 bases and 5 bases, in that order; junction bases with no gene match: 9. CDR3 nucleotide sequence: TGTGCCAGCAGGATAGGTGAGGGGGCGACTGAAGCTTTCTTT. Protein sequence: CASRIGEGATEAFF.

Only a few counts were recorded for this clonotype. In DNA, the CDR3 is TGTGCCAGCAGTGAAAACGTACAGGGGACCGAGCAGTACTTC. Translating it yields CASSENVQGTEQYF. The V call is TRBV2, the J call TRBJ2-7, with 7 bases identical to TRBD1. In germline, CDR1 is SNHLY, CDR2 FYNNEI. V was clipped by 2 bases and J by 6 bases; unmatched bases: 7. The CDR3 consists of 14 residues.

This clonotype turned up a few times. The chain couples TRBV19 to TRBJ2-4; 11 nucleotides match TRBD2. Germline-derived CDR1 and CDR2 are LNHDA and SQIVND (reference sequence). This CDR3 contains 17 residues. V dropped 5 bases and J dropped 1; count of bases not matched to a gene: 7. CDR3 DNA: TGTGCCAGTAGTGTAGCGGGAGGGCCTATGGCCAAAAACATTCAGTACTTC. Amino acids: CASSVAGGPMAKNIQYF.

This clonotype was observed a handful of times. V usage is TRBV7-9 and J usage is TRBJ2-3, with 7 bases identical to TRBD2. This CDR3 has 15 residues. Germline V gene data show CDR1 as SEHNR and CDR2 as FQNEAQ (reference sequence). J was trimmed by 4 bases and V by 4 bases; bases with no gene match: 8. The CDR3 nucleotides read TGTGCCAGCAGCTACGACCGCGGGGGATCAGATACGCAGTATTTT. Its protein is CASSYDRGGSDTQYF.

This clonotype was seen a handful of times. The V call is TRBV5-1, the J call TRBJ2-1; the D gene is possibly TRBD2 (5 bases). CDR1 is SGHRS, CDR2 YFSETQ, per germline. The CDR3 length is 16 residues. Trimming pared 0 bases from V and 2 bases from J, leaving 12 bases between. Here the CDR3 reads CASSLGAGRTYNEQFF. CDR3 DNA: TGCGCCAGCAGCTTGGGGGCGGGCCGAACCTACAATGAGCAGTTCTTC.

The genes are TRBV29-1 and TRBJ2-1; TRBD2 agrees at 7 bases. V shed 7 bases, J shed 6 bases, and the junction held 6 bases outside the gene matches. Germline CDR1 is SQVTM and CDR2 is ANQGSEA. The CDR3 totals 12 residues. CDR3 nucleotide sequence: TGCAGCGGCCTGTCGGGGGGCAATGAGCAGTTCTTC. Residues: CSGLSGGNEQFF.

This clonotype was detected a few times. This chain connects TRBV20-1 to TRBJ2-3; D not certain. There are 15 residues in the CDR3. V lost 6 bases, J lost 2 bases, and 18 bases lay in between. CDR1 is DFQATT, CDR2 SNEGSKA, per germline (reference sequence). The CDR3 region has the DNA TGCAGTGCCAGGCCGCACGGATCCTTCACAGATACGCAGTATTTT. This encodes CSARPHGSFTDTQYF.

This clonotype occurred a few times. The CDR3 reads CASSLGQGAGGELFF. The CDR3 region has the DNA TGTGCCAGCAGTTTGGGACAGGGGGCTGGCGGGGAGCTGTTTTTT. The chain recombines TRBV7-7 with TRBJ2-2, with 12 positions matching TRBD1. The length of the CDR3 is 15 residues. V lost 6 bases and J lost 7; bases outside the gene matches: 6. CDR1 and CDR2 (germline): SSHAT, FNYEAQ (reference sequence).

CDR3: CASSPGTRETQYF. Here the CDR3 DNA reads TGTGCCAGCAGCCCCGGGACGCGAGAGACCCAGTACTTC. The genes are TRBV7-7 and TRBJ2-5; either TRBD1 or TRBD2 may fit D (5 bases each). Germline lookup yields CDR1 SSHAT and CDR2 FNYEAQ (reference sequence). Trimming shortened V by 5 bases and J by 4 bases, and 11 bases separated the two germline ends. This CDR3 region has 13 residues.

In DNA form, the CDR3 reads TGCAGCGTTGATAAGGGGGGCCTTGAGACCCAGTACTTC. This gives the protein CSVDKGGLETQYF. This chain joins TRBV29-1 and TRBJ2-5; D is possibly TRBD1 or TRBD2 (6 bases each). The ends were cut back, 3 bases at V and 5 bases at J, with 13 bases in the middle. CDR3 length: 13 amino acids. Germline CDR1 SQVTM, CDR2 ANQGSEA. The full variable domain, in which reference TRBV29-1 and TRBJ2-5 provide the parts outside the CDR3, is SAVISQKPSRDICQRGTSLTIQCQVDSQVTMMFWYRQQPGQSLTLIATANQGSEATYESGFVIDKFPISRPNLTFSTLTVSNMSPEDSSIYLCSVDKGGLETQYFGPGTRLLVL.

The chain employs TRBV20-1 and TRBJ2-1; 12 bases align to TRBD2. Germline V gene data show CDR1 as DFQATT and CDR2 as SNEGSKA (reference sequence). This CDR3 comprises 17 residues. Trimming took 1 base from V and 6 from J; bases not matched to a gene: 10. CDR3 in amino acids: CSARGLAGVSAANEQFF. The CDR3 nucleotides read TGCAGTGCTAGAGGACTAGCGGGAGTTTCAGCGGCCAATGAGCAGTTCTTC.

The chain couples TRBV28 to TRBJ2-7, with 9 positions matching TRBD1. CDR1 MDHEN and CDR2 SYDVKM come from the germline V gene. This CDR3 is 13 amino acids long. The J segment lost 7 bases and the V segment lost 5 bases, leaving 6 bases of the junction unmatched. This CDR3 reads CASSPSTGGEQYV. The CDR3 DNA reads as TGTGCCAGCAGTCCATCGACAGGGGGTGAGCAGTACGTC.

The chain has TRBV11-2 and TRBJ2-7; 7 nucleotides agree with TRBD2. The germline CDR1 and CDR2 sequences are SGHAT and FQNNGV. This CDR3 has 15 residues. V lost 5 bases to trimming and J lost 2 bases; unmatched junction nucleotides: 9. CDR3 bases: TGTGCCAGCAGCCCCGAGCGGGGAGGCACCTACGAGCAGTACGTC. Its translation: CASSPERGGTYEQYV.

This clonotype was seen once. The chain couples TRBV29-1 to TRBJ2-1, with 13 bases that match TRBD2. Trimming removed 2 bases from V and 0 bases from J; junction bases left unmatched: 13. This CDR3 comprises 20 residues. Germline lookup yields CDR1 SQVTM and CDR2 ANQGSEA. The CDR3 DNA follows: TGCAGCGTTGAACCCCGGACTAGCGGGAGTGGGTACCCCTCCTACAATGAGCAGTTCTTC. This encodes CSVEPRTSGSGYPSYNEQFF.